This entry is about one T cell receptor (beta chain). Authors' processing steps: Amplification of reference gene primers was used by the study to estimate nucleated cell counts. TCRdb's table, derived via immunoSEQ multiplex PCR, lists solely in-frame clones and lacks some. V, J and clone size reflect that table, while D and trimming were determined from the DNA. The data show 30,000 to 40,000 clones, around 83% seen once. The entry originates in a study of blood T cell repertoires in COVID-19. Study-wide context: Specimens from acute and convalescent COVID-19 originated in the United States, Italy and Spain. PBMCs, B-cell-depleted T cells, or T cells provided the cDNA or gDNA that made up the material.

Trimming cost V 0 bases and J 2 bases, with 10 bases left between them. The CDR3 has 15 amino acids. Germline CDR1 and CDR2: KGHSH and LQKENI. This receptor was taken from a man aged 60 to 75 with active or convalescent COVID-19. This chain uses TRBV18 with TRBJ1-1; D call uncertain. What was sequenced was peripheral blood. The CDR3 DNA follows: TGTGCCAGCTCACCACCGGCAGGTACTAACACTGAAGCTTTCTTT. Encoded protein: CASSPPAGTNTEAFF.